The 2 T cell receptor beta chains below were found in one sample sequenced in a study of blood T cells in healthy people across ages. PCR was performed a second time for roughly 7 to 11 cycles using a sample-barcoded 5' primer and a J-beta primer mix. Each CDR3 protein gets one entry after TCRdb re-called the 5' RACE reads with MiXCR. This table holds fewer than 1 million distinct CDR3 sequences, approximately 48% found once. Material: blood. Receptor source: a man aged 55 to 70 in good health.

This chain links TRBV7-9 with TRBJ2-5; the D gene is possibly TRBD1 (5 bases). The J call may not be correct, given that the DNA end is closer to TRBJ2-7. The germline gives CDR1 SEHNR, CDR2 FQNEAQ (reference sequence). The CDR3 sequence is 12 residues long. The CDR3 DNA reads TGTGCCAGCAGCTCAGGGATCTGCGAGCAGTACTTC. Residues: CASSSGICEQYF.

The V and J genes are TRBV7-2 and TRBJ2-4, with D hard to call. The CDR3 is 12 residues long. Germline values: CDR1 SGHTA, CDR2 FQGNSA. V lost 1 base and J 5 bases, leaving 3 bases between the germline ends. CDR3 loop: CASSLVQNIQYF. For the CDR3, the DNA is TGTGCCAGCAGCTTAGTTCAAAACATTCAGTACTTC.